This T cell receptor beta chain is from a study of CD8 T cells in Susac syndrome (dated by TCRdb to between 2017 and 2020). About the study as a whole: Of the Susac syndrome patients who were sequenced, eight were in clinical remission while 5 or 6 had clinically active disease. At the time of blood withdrawal, Susac syndrome patients were either therapy-naive, taking corticosteroids (with some also receiving IVIg), or on IVIg alone. Whether CD8+ T cell activation and differentiation in Susac syndrome was antigen driven was tested using repertoire sequencing. The paper's findings and limits, for the study overall: The TCR sequencing and HLA analysis was acknowledged to have included a relatively small number of individuals. In patients with Susac syndrome, the CD4+ T cell repertoire showed no detectable clonal expansion.

High-throughput TCR beta sequencing profiled peripheral blood CD8+ and CD4+ T cells from healthy donors, Susac syndrome patients and multiple sclerosis patients. The Susac syndrome patients fulfilled recently defined diagnostic criteria for either definite or probable disease. Bulk CD8+ and CD4+ T cells were purified by magnetic negative isolation, whereas CD8+ TEMRA cells were enriched by FACS. Blood was collected in EDTA tubes and processed within 24 hours, with PBMCs isolated through density gradient centrifugation. PBMCs intended for TCR sequencing were cryopreserved in liquid nitrogen and were subsequently thawed in a 37 degrees C water bath. The sorted or isolated CD4+, CD8+ and CD8+ TEMRA cells had a purity of 90% or higher. Spanning cysteine to phenylalanine, the CDR3 consists of 13 amino acids. Only the CDR3 DNA is retained, 39 bases long and in frame from the first base. V and J are truncated by 5 bases and 7 bases respectively, leaving an intervening sequence of 12 bases.

RNA was extracted using the RNeasy kit, and roughly 0.45 to 1 microgram was reverse transcribed with random hexamers. TCR beta CDR3 regions were amplified with the immunoSEQ multiplex PCR assay covering 54 Vbeta and 13 Jbeta segments. PCR amplification bias was corrected using a synthetic template baseline for primer optimization and computational correction. The study's processing was this. Reads were annotated to V, D and J genes per IMGT and analyzed with immunoSEQ Analyzer, keeping only productive sequences. Clonality was computed as one minus Shannon entropy normalized by log2 of the number of productive unique sequences. For each patient and control, public and private clones were evaluated among the 100 most prevalent clones. Susac-specific clones were defined as absent from healthy and MS cohorts, about 1,000 published viral clones and other ImmuneACCESS disease sequences. TCRdb reworked the public reads: Q25 trimming with fastp, MiXCR clone assembly, productive beta chains retained. Every entry covers one CDR3 protein and lists the most common genes and DNA from its rows. TCRdb's processing, not the authors', yielded these V and J calls. This sample has 240,000 or so distinct CDR3 sequences in its table, and almost 97% of those were observed once. Approximately 0.094% of the sample is in the top ten clones.

Concerning this clonotype: The antigen this receptor binds is unknown. No much larger clonotype is one base removed from it; base qualities were not supplied.

This receptor was obtained from a human donor with Susac syndrome. The chain is assembled from TRBV12-3 or TRBV12-4 and TRBJ1-5; the D gene remains uncertain. The specimen was CD4+ T cells from PBMCs. The bases are TGTGCCAGCAGTCCCACCCCCCGGCAGCCCCAGCATTTT. This yields the protein CASSPTPRQPQHF.